Following are 3 T cell receptor beta chains from one sample sequenced in a study of cytomegalovirus exposure and HLA in healthy donors. Primers included in the PCR were 60 Vbeta and 13 Jbeta primers. Produced via immunoSEQ multiplex PCR; TCRdb's table is partial and in-frame only. The table shows about 140,000 clones, with roughly 73% occurring only once. Sequencing used PBMCs. The receptors were sampled from a man between 18 and 35 years old in good health and CMV-seropositive.

J is TRBJ2-1 and V is TRBV18; possible D gene TRBD2, 5 bases. The CDR3 consists of 13 residues. CDR1 is KGHSH and CDR2 is LQKENI in the germline V gene. V was pared by 0 bases and J by 10 bases, with 10 bases between. Written as DNA, the CDR3 is TGTGCCAGCTCACCACCGAGCGCGGGCGAGCAGTTCTTC. It is translated as CASSPPSAGEQFF.

This clone was recorded a few times. Here the CDR3 reads CASSFGQRAFF. CDR3 coding DNA: TGTGCCAGCAGTTTTGGACAGAGAGCTTTCTTT. The chain combines TRBV27 with TRBJ1-1; perhaps TRBD1 as D (6 bases). Germline-derived CDR1 and CDR2 are MNHEY and SMNVEV (reference sequence). V was trimmed by 3 bases and J by 10 bases, leaving 9 bases between them. This CDR3 is 11 amino acids long.

V gene TRBV9 combines with J gene TRBJ2-3; D might be TRBD2 (6 bases). Germline V CDR1 and CDR2: SGDLS, YYNGEE. Trimming took 0 bases from V and 3 from J, leaving 11 bases between them. The CDR3 totals 15 residues. CDR3 residues: CASSVGLADTDTQYF. The CDR3 DNA is TGTGCCAGCAGCGTAGGATTAGCGGATACAGATACGCAGTATTTT.